What follows are 32 T cell receptor beta chains derived from one specimen sequenced in a study of OX40 agonist ivuxolimab in advanced cancers. Sequenced by immunoSEQ multiplex PCR; TCRdb stores in-frame clones only, minus some. The sample shows about 32,000 clones, about four fifths of them seen only once. The sample here was CD4+ or CD8+ T cells sorted from blood, taken in a trial of the OX40 agonist ivuxolimab. All receptors derive from an adult with an advanced solid tumor such as melanoma, head and neck, liver or kidney cancer.

The V and J genes are TRBV7-2 and TRBJ1-2; D gene ambiguous. Trimming pared 3 bases from V and 5 bases from J, leaving 4 bases between. Per the germline V gene, CDR1 is SGHTA and CDR2 is FQGNSA. The CDR3 is made up of 11 amino acids. In DNA, the CDR3 is TGTGCCAGCAGCTTGAAGTATGGCTACACCTTC. Protein sequence: CASSLKYGYTF.

The chain carries TRBV29-1 and TRBJ1-1; possible D gene TRBD1, 6 bases. This CDR3 region has 10 residues. Per the germline V gene, CDR1 is SQVTM and CDR2 is ANQGSEA. V dropped 6 bases and J dropped 11 bases, with 13 bases sitting between them. In DNA form, the CDR3 reads TGCAGCGTCCTCGACAGGTACGCTTTCTTT. Protein: CSVLDRYAFF.

This clone was seen only once. V usage is TRBV5-1 and J usage is TRBJ2-1, with a possible D match to TRBD2 (5 bases). This CDR3 has 16 amino acids. Per germline, CDR1 SGHRS and CDR2 YFSETQ. The V end was cut by 0 bases, the J end by 6 bases, with 16 bases between. CDR3 sequence: CASSLASASLSNEQFF. The CDR3 DNA reads TGCGCCAGCAGCTTGGCGTCGGCTAGCTTATCCAATGAGCAGTTCTTC.

The chain links TRBV5-4 to TRBJ2-5; TRBD2 matches at 12 bases. This CDR3 region has 16 residues. V shed 3 bases, J shed 1 base, and the junction held 4 bases outside the gene matches. Germline CDR1 SGHNT, CDR2 YYREEE (reference sequence). In nucleotides, the CDR3 is TGTGCCAGCAGCTCTGCTAGCGGGGGGGCCCAAGAGACCCAGTACTTC. Its protein is CASSSASGGAQETQYF.

V is TRBV2 and J is TRBJ2-5; D possibly corresponds to TRBD1 (6 bases). Trimming left V 1 base short and J 5 bases short, with 8 bases between. Germline loops: CDR1 SNHLY, CDR2 FYNNEI. This CDR3 is 13 amino acids long. The CDR3 loop is CASSEDRAETQYF. CDR3 bases: TGTGCCAGCAGTGAAGACAGGGCGGAGACCCAGTACTTC.

The chain couples TRBV5-4 to TRBJ1-1; D is ambiguous. There are 13 residues in the CDR3. Germline V gene lookup returns CDR1 SGHNT and CDR2 YYREEE (reference sequence). V lost 5 bases to trimming and J lost 0 bases, with 8 bases between them. CDR3 sequence: CASRADMNTEAFF. The CDR3 DNA reads as TGTGCCAGCAGGGCGGATATGAACACTGAAGCTTTCTTT.

The chain links TRBV9 to TRBJ2-1; D gene unclear. From germline, CDR1 is SGDLS and CDR2 YYNGEE. CDR3 length equals 14 residues. The germline V and J ends were trimmed by 1 base and 4 bases, with 9 bases remaining between them. The DNA for the CDR3 is TGTGCCAGCAGCGTATCTCTCCTTTACAATGAGCAGTTCTTC. It specifies CASSVSLLYNEQFF.

The CDR3 DNA follows: TGTGCCAGCAGGACAGGGGGCTCTCTTAACTATGGCTACACCTTC. Translation gives CASRTGGSLNYGYTF. The rearrangement uses TRBV6-5 and TRBJ1-2; 10 nucleotides agree with TRBD1. CDR1 MNHEY and CDR2 SVGAGI come from the germline V gene. The CDR3 runs 15 residues. After removal of 6 bases from V and 1 base from J, the junction contained 5 bases not matched to a gene.

V and J are TRBV5-1 and TRBJ2-1; 12 positions agree with TRBD2. The CDR3 is 17 amino acids. Trimming cost V 0 bases and J 10 bases; bases outside gene matches: 11. The germline V gene has CDR1 SGHRS and CDR2 YFSETQ. Written as DNA, the CDR3 is TGCGCCAGCAGCTTGGGGGCAGCGACTAGCGGGAGACGCGAGCAGTTCTTC. It translates to CASSLGAATSGRREQFF.

The V and J genes are TRBV29-1 and TRBJ2-4; D may be TRBD1 or TRBD2 (5 bases each). The V and J ends lost 4 bases and 5 bases respectively, with 9 bases between them. The germline V gene has CDR1 SQVTM and CDR2 ANQGSEA. The CDR3 is 12 residues long. The CDR3 spells CSVARDENIQYF. The CDR3 DNA reads TGCAGCGTTGCCAGGGACGAAAACATTCAGTACTTC.

This clone was seen a handful of times. This chain links TRBV4-1 with TRBJ2-3; the D call may be TRBD1 or TRBD2 (6 bases each). This CDR3 has 18 amino acids. With 0 bases removed from V and 5 bases from J, the gap between germline ends came to 21 bases. The V gene's germline CDR1 is MGHRA and CDR2 YSYEKL. The CDR3 DNA reads as TGCGCCAGCAGCCAAGAACCCCCGACCAGCGAGGGGGGAGATACGCAGTATTTT. Translated: CASSQEPPTSEGGDTQYF.

The V gene is TRBV12-5, the J gene TRBJ2-3; TRBD1 matches 7 bases. V lost 6 bases, J lost 5 bases, and 8 bases stayed unmatched. The CDR3 consists of 14 residues. Per germline, CDR1 LGHNT and CDR2 FRNRAP. The CDR3 sequence is CASGRDSTRDTQYF. CDR3 nucleotides: TGTGCTAGTGGCCGGGACAGCACTAGAGATACGCAGTATTTT.

The gene calls are TRBV19 and TRBJ1-1; a possible D gene is TRBD1 (5 bases). V lost 9 bases and J 5 bases, leaving 16 bases between the germline ends. This CDR3 has 13 residues. CDR1 LNHDA and CDR2 SQIVND come from the germline V gene (reference sequence). The CDR3: CASQRGVRTEAFF. In DNA form, the CDR3 reads TGTGCCAGCCAACGGGGGGTCCGGACTGAAGCTTTCTTT.

Here the CDR3 reads CASSLGAGRTDTQYF. Here the CDR3 DNA reads TGCGCCAGCAGCTTAGGGGCAGGACGCACAGATACGCAGTATTTT. This chain connects TRBV5-1 to TRBJ2-3, with a weak D call TRBD1 (5 bases). Trimming shortened V by 2 bases and J by 1 base, and 11 bases separated the two germline ends. Germline-derived CDR1 and CDR2 are SGHRS and YFSETQ. This CDR3 has 15 amino acids.

The V and J genes are TRBV5-4 and TRBJ1-1; tentatively, D is TRBD1 (5 bases). V lost 0 bases and J 4 bases, leaving 19 bases between the germline ends. Germline V gene lookup returns CDR1 SGHNT and CDR2 YYREEE (reference sequence). The CDR3 is made up of 17 amino acids. The CDR3 sequence: CASSLGSGLRGGTEAFF. The CDR3 nucleotides read TGTGCCAGCAGCTTGGGGTCAGGGCTTAGGGGCGGCACTGAAGCTTTCTTT.

V and J are TRBV9 and TRBJ2-2; unclear D gene. The CDR3 covers 12 residues. Trimming left V 4 bases short and J 2 bases short, with 3 bases between. CDR1 is SGDLS and CDR2 is YYNGEE in the germline V gene. The CDR3 reads CASSFNTGELFF. The CDR3 nucleotides are TGTGCCAGCAGCTTTAACACCGGGGAGCTGTTTTTT. Variable domain in full (rest from reference TRBV9 and TRBJ2-2): DSGVTQTPKHLITATGQRVTLRCSPRSGDLSVYWYQQSLDQGLQFLIQYYNGEERAKGNILERFSAQQFPDLHSELNLSSLELGDSALYFCASSFNTGELFFGEGSRLTVL.

The V call is TRBV5-6, the J call TRBJ1-5; unclear D gene. In germline, CDR1 is SGHDT, CDR2 YYEEEE. The V gene lost 1 base and the J gene lost 12 bases, with 14 bases spanning the gap. The CDR3 is 13 amino acids. CDR3 bases: TGTGCCAGCAGCTTGTTGCTCGTGGGTATCCAGCATTTT. It translates to CASSLLLVGIQHF.

V is TRBV19 and J is TRBJ1-5; D perhaps matches TRBD1 (6 bases). This CDR3 comprises 16 residues. The germline V and J ends were trimmed by 2 bases and 8 bases, with 19 bases remaining between them. From germline, CDR1 is LNHDA and CDR2 SQIVND (reference sequence). The CDR3 loop reads CASSIRTGAGPEPQHF. The CDR3 DNA reads as TGTGCCAGTAGTATAAGAACGGGGGCCGGCCCTGAGCCCCAGCATTTT.

This rearrangement joins TRBV4-2 to TRBJ2-2; D is possibly TRBD2 (5 bases). V lost 0 bases to trimming and J lost 4 bases, with 15 bases between them. The germline gives CDR1 LGHNA, CDR2 YNFKEQ. The CDR3 totals 17 residues. In DNA, the CDR3 is TGTGCCAGCAGCCAAGAAGGAGCGGCCGAACTCACCGGGGAGCTGTTTTTT. Amino acids: CASSQEGAAELTGELFF.

The CDR3: CASSLEPGLPSYNEQFF. DNA for the CDR3: TGTGCCAGCAGCTTGGAACCGGGACTCCCCTCCTACAATGAGCAGTTCTTC. The rearrangement uses TRBV5-8 and TRBJ2-1, with D maybe TRBD2 (6 bases). Looked up from germline, CDR1 is SGHTS and CDR2 is YDEGEE. The ends were cut back, 0 bases at V and 0 bases at J, with 13 bases in the middle. The CDR3 is 17 amino acids.

The chain links TRBV5-1 to TRBJ2-2; 9 nucleotides agree with TRBD1. The CDR3 runs 16 residues. The V gene's germline CDR1 is SGHRS and CDR2 YFSETQ. Unmatched junction bases numbered 5, after V lost 3 bases and J lost 2 bases. CDR3 amino acids: CASSYGTGPNTGELFF. The DNA of the CDR3 is TGCGCCAGCAGCTACGGGACAGGGCCTAACACCGGGGAGCTGTTTTTT.

This chain joins TRBV28 and TRBJ2-7; D perhaps matches TRBD1 (6 bases). This CDR3 has 14 residues. Trimming shortened V by 5 bases and J by 3 bases, and 14 bases separated the two germline ends. Germline values: CDR1 MDHEN, CDR2 SYDVKM. CDR3 in amino acids: CASSPLRTVYEQYF. As DNA, the CDR3 is TGTGCCAGCAGTCCCCTACGGACAGTCTACGAGCAGTACTTC.

The chain uses TRBV6-1 and TRBJ2-5; 9 bases align to TRBD2. The J call may be faulty, since TRBJ2-7 better matches the DNA end. The CDR3 totals 15 residues. Germline CDR1 reads MNHNS; CDR2 reads SASEGT. The CDR3 nucleotides read TGTGCCAGCAGTGGACTAGCGGAAAGCTCCTACGAGCAGTACTTC. This translates into CASSGLAESSYEQYF.

J is TRBJ2-1 and V is TRBV7-9; the D call may be TRBD1 or TRBD2 (5 bases each). Germline V gives CDR1 SEHNR, CDR2 FQNEAQ (reference sequence). The V end was cut by 2 bases, the J end by 3 bases, with 11 bases between. The CDR3 runs 15 residues. CDR3 residues: CASSLLGEIYNEQFF. As DNA, the CDR3 is TGTGCCAGCAGCTTATTGGGGGAGATCTACAATGAGCAGTTCTTC. Complete variable domain (other parts from reference TRBV7-9 and TRBJ2-1): DTGVSQNPRHKITKRGQNVTFRCDPISEHNRLYWYRQTLGQGPEFLTYFQNEAQLEKSRLLSDRFSAERPKGSFSTLEIQRTEQGDSAMYLCASSLLGEIYNEQFFGPGTRLTVL.

This clone was found once. The genes are TRBV4-1 and TRBJ2-7; D gene ambiguous. V lost 3 bases to trimming and J lost 8 bases, with 17 bases between them. This CDR3 comprises 14 residues. CDR1 and CDR2 from the germline V gene are MGHRA and YSYEKL. The CDR3 DNA is TGCGCCAGCAGCCAGGTGGACGGGTTGGCCCAGCAGTACTTC. The encoded protein is CASSQVDGLAQQYF.

The genes are TRBV5-4 and TRBJ2-2; D not certain. Germline V CDR1 and CDR2: SGHNT, YYREEE (reference sequence). The CDR3 has 12 residues. Trimming cost V 0 bases and J 6 bases, with 3 bases left between them. CDR3 bases: TGTGCCAGCAGCTTGGATTCCGGGGAGCTGTTTTTT. Translating gives CASSLDSGELFF.

This clone was detected only a few times. The chain links TRBV27 to TRBJ2-7; D ambiguous. This CDR3 spans 13 amino acids. Trimming stripped 5 bases from V and 3 bases from J, with 11 bases between. From germline, CDR1 is MNHEY and CDR2 SMNVEV (reference sequence). The CDR3, as DNA: TGTGCCAGCAGTCCTAGGGCCGTCTACGAGCAGTACTTC. Its protein product is CASSPRAVYEQYF.

The chain's CDR3 is CASSPRQGGNTEAFF. As DNA, the CDR3 is TGTGCCAGCAGCCCCCGACAGGGGGGGAACACTGAAGCTTTCTTT. This chain connects TRBV11-2 to TRBJ1-1; 9 positions match TRBD1. The CDR3 length is 15 residues. With 5 bases clipped from V and 1 base from J, the junction kept 5 bases outside the gene matches. CDR1 is SGHAT, CDR2 FQNNGV, per germline.

This clone was detected once. The J gene is TRBJ1-2, the V gene TRBV19; no definite D call. V was clipped by 8 bases and J by 8 bases, with 12 bases between them. From germline, CDR1 is LNHDA and CDR2 SQIVND (reference sequence). The CDR3 consists of 11 residues. CDR3 residues: CASHNSGGYTF. The CDR3 DNA reads TGTGCCAGTCATAACTCGGGGGGCTACACCTTC. Full variable domain (remainder filled in from reference TRBV19 and TRBJ1-2): DGGITQSPKYLFRKEGQNVTLSCEQNLNHDAMYWYRQDPGQGLRLIYYSQIVNDFQKGDIAEGYSVSREKKESFPLTVTSAQKNPTAFYLCASHNSGGYTFGSGTRLTVV.

This chain joins TRBV6-5 and TRBJ2-2, with TRBD1 matching over 7 bases. The germline V gene has CDR1 MNHEY and CDR2 SVGAGI. CDR3 length: 15 residues. Germline trimming cut 2 bases from V and 0 bases from J; bases unmatched to any gene: 0. The chain's CDR3 is CASSYDRANTGELFF. The CDR3 DNA follows: TGTGCCAGCAGTTACGACAGGGCGAACACCGGGGAGCTGTTTTTT.

CDR3 sequence: CASSLGSESDTQYF. In nucleotides, the CDR3 is TGCGCCAGCAGCTTGGGTTCGGAGTCAGATACGCAGTATTTT. The chain uses TRBV5-1 and TRBJ2-3; no reliable D call. Trimming cost V 0 bases and J 4 bases, with 9 bases left between them. The CDR3 contains 14 residues. Looked up from germline, CDR1 is SGHRS and CDR2 is YFSETQ.

This clone was picked up one time. The chain uses TRBV7-5 and TRBJ2-5; TRBD2, as called in the table, went unchecked against the DNA. TRBV7-5 is a pseudogene. The CDR3 is 16 amino acids. The chain's CDR3 is CARSPRTSGGMETQYF. CDR3 nucleotide sequence: TGTGCCAGAAGCCCCCGGACTAGCGGGGGGATGGAGACCCAGTACTTC.